These T cell receptor beta chains were read from a single sample in a study of early T cells in non-severe SARS-CoV-2 infection. MiXCR, applied by TCRdb to the 5' RACE reads, yields one record per CDR3 protein. In the table there are more than 50,000 distinct CDR3 sequences, roughly 12% of which are singletons. Sequenced material: whole blood. The receptor source for this set is an adult who was a healthcare worker with PCR-confirmed SARS-CoV-2 infection or an uninfected control (not recorded which). The CDR3 runs from the conserved cysteine through the conserved F or W. D genes are given only for firm matches. Only some rows state a clone size, as once, few, many or a class for expanded clones.

TRBJ2-3	medium-sized	TRBV3-1	.	CASSPTPTSTDTQYF	TGTGCCAGCAGCCCGACTCCGACGAGCACAGATACGCAGTATTTT
TRBJ1-2	many	TRBV30	.	CAWSGNQGPDGYTF	TGTGCCTGGAGTGGGAACCAGGGGCCAGATGGCTACACCTTC
TRBJ2-1	few	TRBV11-3	.	CASSLGSGYDQFF	TGTGCCAGCAGCTTAGGGAGCGGGTACGACCAGTTCTTC
TRBJ1-2	many	TRBV7-9	TRBD1	CASSPGTGDGYGYTF	TGTGCCAGCAGCCCCGGGACAGGGGATGGCTATGGCTACACCTTC
TRBJ2-1	few	TRBV29-1	.	CSGKPSMHEQFF	TGCAGCGGTAAGCCTAGCATGCATGAGCAGTTCTTC
TRBJ2-7	.	TRBV14	.	CASSQVTGSSYEQYF	TGTGCCAGCAGCCAAGTAACAGGGAGCTCCTACGAGCAGTACTTC
TRBJ1-1	.	TRBV27	TRBD1	CASSLHRGTEAFF	TGTGCCAGCAGTTTACACAGGGGCACTGAAGCTTTCTTT
TRBJ1-1	.	TRBV28	.	CASTVQANTEAFF	TGTGCCAGCACCGTACAGGCGAACACTGAAGCTTTCTTT
TRBJ2-7	.	TRBV28	.	CASSPRGGGTYEQYF	TGTGCCAGCAGTCCCAGGGGCGGGGGTACCTACGAGCAGTACTTC
TRBJ1-3	.	TRBV7-6	.	CASSFGLTSGNTIYF	TGTGCCAGCAGCTTTGGACTGACCTCTGGAAACACCATATATTTT
TRBJ2-5	.	TRBV28	.	CASSTQYQETQYF	TGTGCCAGCAGTACCCAGTACCAAGAGACCCAGTACTTC
TRBJ2-7	.	TRBV9	TRBD2	CASSSGAGGPDEQYF	TGTGCCAGCAGCTCAGGTGCGGGAGGGCCCGACGAGCAGTACTTC
TRBJ2-3	many	TRBV4-2	TRBD2	CASSKRLAGGSGTDTQYF	TGTGCCAGCAGCAAACGACTAGCGGGAGGCTCGGGCACAGATACGCAGTATTTT
TRBJ1-2	.	TRBV6-6	.	CAVGDFGYTF	TGTGCCGTAGGGGATTTTGGCTACACCTTC
TRBJ1-5	few	TRBV16	TRBD1	CASSQTGNNQPQHF	TGTGCCAGCAGTCAGACAGGGAACAATCAGCCCCAGCATTTT
TRBJ2-2	few	TRBV20-1	.	CSAPRSSGELFF	TGCAGTGCCCCTAGAAGCTCCGGGGAGCTGTTTTTT
TRBJ2-3	few	TRBV11-2	.	CASSLGAVGTDTQYF	TGTGCCAGCAGCCTCGGGGCGGTCGGCACAGATACGCAGTATTTT
TRBJ1-1	few	TRBV11-2	.	CASSLERGSTEAFF	TGTGCCAGCAGCTTAGAAAGGGGGTCGACTGAAGCTTTCTTT
TRBJ1-2	few	TRBV20-1	.	CSAIGEGYTF	TGCAGTGCCATTGGGGAGGGCTACACCTTC
TRBJ2-3	many	TRBV9	TRBD2	CASSVEPSGRAADTQYF	TGTGCCAGCAGCGTAGAGCCCAGCGGGAGGGCTGCGGATACGCAGTATTTT
TRBJ2-1	few	TRBV11-3	TRBD2	CASSMMRGGNEQFF	TGTGCCAGCAGTATGATGCGGGGGGGCAATGAGCAGTTCTTC
TRBJ1-1	.	TRBV29-1	TRBD1	CSVPIGQGVTEAFF	TGCAGCGTTCCTATTGGGCAGGGGGTCACTGAAGCTTTCTTT
TRBJ2-2	.	TRBV11-2	TRBD2	CASSTGLAGGSAGELFF	TGTGCCAGCAGCACAGGACTAGCGGGGGGTTCGGCCGGGGAGCTGTTTTTT
TRBJ2-5	medium-sized	TRBV7-9	.	CASSFPTSGTETQYF	TGTGCCAGCAGCTTCCCCACTAGTGGCACGGAGACCCAGTACTTC
TRBJ1-5	few	TRBV5-6	.	CASSLFGNQPQHF	TGTGCCAGCAGCTTGTTTGGGAATCAGCCCCAGCATTTT
TRBJ1-4	.	TRBV9	TRBD1	CASSASRDRGQLFEKLFF	TGTGCCAGCAGCGCTTCCAGGGACAGGGGGCAACTTTTTGAAAAACTGTTTTTT
TRBJ2-7	few	TRBV12-3/TRBV12-4	.	CASRGGLHSSEQYF	TGTGCCAGCAGGGGGGGACTCCACAGCTCGGAGCAGTACTTC
TRBJ2-1	many	TRBV7-7	TRBD2	CASSYAGDNEQFF	TGTGCTAGCAGCTACGCGGGAGACAATGAGCAGTTCTTC
TRBJ1-6	many	TRBV7-2	TRBD1	CASSLDRVNSPLHF	TGTGCCAGCAGCCTTGACAGGGTCAATTCACCCCTCCACTTT
TRBJ1-6	few	TRBV9	.	CASSGNNSPLHF	TGTGCCAGCAGCGGTAATAATTCACCCCTCCACTTT
TRBJ2-1	many	TRBV2	.	CATRGARNPSNEQFF	TGTGCCACCCGGGGGGCCAGGAACCCTTCCAATGAGCAGTTCTTC
TRBJ1-1	many	TRBV18	.	CASSPRDSGTLNTEAFF	TGTGCCAGCTCACCACGCGATAGTGGGACCCTGAACACTGAAGCTTTCTTT
TRBJ1-2	many	TRBV7-2	.	CASSFRDRVNYGYTF	TGTGCCAGCAGCTTCCGGGACCGCGTTAACTATGGCTACACCTTC
TRBJ2-2	.	TRBV12-5	.	CASGLPPPRGNTGELFF	TGTGCTAGTGGTTTGCCCCCCCCCAGGGGGAACACCGGGGAGCTGTTTTTT
TRBJ1-5	many	TRBV24-1	.	CATSDYMGAQPQHF	TGTGCCACCAGTGATTATATGGGTGCGCAGCCCCAGCATTTT
TRBJ2-5	few	TRBV5-4	.	CASSSPPWSQETQYF	TGTGCCAGCAGCTCCCCTCCATGGTCCCAAGAGACCCAGTACTTC
TRBJ2-5	.	TRBV20-1	TRBD2	CSARDLLRSSGRSAETQYF	TGCAGTGCTAGAGATCTACTAAGGTCTAGCGGGAGGTCGGCAGAGACCCAGTACTTC
TRBJ2-3	few	TRBV30	.	CAWAPWEWADTQYF	TGTGCCTGGGCCCCGTGGGAATGGGCAGATACGCAGTATTTT
TRBJ1-2	few	TRBV6-6	TRBD1	CASSQATGRDYGYTF	TGTGCCAGCAGTCAAGCGACAGGGAGAGACTATGGCTACACCTTC
TRBJ1-1	.	TRBV7-9	.	CASSGGGLNTEAFF	TGTGCCAGCAGCGGGGGAGGGCTGAACACTGAAGCTTTCTTT
TRBJ2-5	few	TRBV28	.	CASTKKAWSETQYF	TGTGCCAGCACCAAAAAAGCTTGGAGTGAGACCCAGTACTTC
TRBJ1-1	few	TRBV11-3	TRBD1	CASSPTGGKNTEAFF	TGTGCCAGCAGCCCCACAGGGGGTAAGAACACTGAAGCTTTCTTT